This T cell receptor (beta chain) was captured in a study of T cell responses to AZD1222 COVID-19 vaccine. Germline assignment: CDR1 ENHRY and CDR2 SYGVKD. With 6 bases clipped from V and 6 bases from J, the junction kept 8 bases outside the gene matches. The CDR3 extends over 14 amino acids. Only in-frame clones appear in the TCRdb table, and some are missing; sequencing was by immunoSEQ multiplex PCR. The sample has 140,000 or so clones; 90% to 95% are singletons. The clonotype originates from an adult who received the AZD1222 COVID-19 vaccine. The chain combines TRBV10-3 with TRBJ2-1; TRBD1 matches at 7 bases. This specimen consisted of peripheral blood, obtained 28 days after the second AZD1222 dose. As DNA, the CDR3 is TGTGCCATCAGACAGGGCCCAGGGGGCAATGAGCAGTTCTTC. This translates into CAIRQGPGGNEQFF.